This T cell receptor (beta chain) was found in a study of control samples from healthy donors and cancer patients. Method: immunoSEQ multiplex PCR; TCRdb's copy keeps in-frame clones and lacks some. This table has some 130,000 clones, more than 85% appearing once. This CDR3 has 16 residues. V lost 1 base, J lost 0 bases, and 13 bases lay in between. The V gene's germline CDR1 is KGHSH and CDR2 LQKENI. Sequences were obtained from PBMCs. The receptor was isolated from a man aged 45 to 65 with head and neck cancer. The J gene is TRBJ2-7, the V gene TRBV18; D not certain. Here the CDR3 reads CASSPRWSLGSYEQYF. The DNA for the CDR3 is TGTGCCAGCTCACCACGGTGGTCATTAGGCTCCTACGAGCAGTACTTC.